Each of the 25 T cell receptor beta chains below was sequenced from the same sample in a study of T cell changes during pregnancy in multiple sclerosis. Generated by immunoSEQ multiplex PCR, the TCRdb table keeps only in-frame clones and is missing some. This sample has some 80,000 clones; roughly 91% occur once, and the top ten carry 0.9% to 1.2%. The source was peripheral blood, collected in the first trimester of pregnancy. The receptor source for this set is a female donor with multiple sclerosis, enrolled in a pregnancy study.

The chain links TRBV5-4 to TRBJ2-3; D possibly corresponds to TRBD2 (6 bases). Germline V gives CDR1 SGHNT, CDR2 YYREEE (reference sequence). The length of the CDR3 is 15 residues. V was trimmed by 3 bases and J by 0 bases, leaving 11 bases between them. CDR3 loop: CASSWGLKSTDTQYF. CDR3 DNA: TGTGCCAGCAGCTGGGGACTTAAAAGCACAGATACGCAGTATTTT.

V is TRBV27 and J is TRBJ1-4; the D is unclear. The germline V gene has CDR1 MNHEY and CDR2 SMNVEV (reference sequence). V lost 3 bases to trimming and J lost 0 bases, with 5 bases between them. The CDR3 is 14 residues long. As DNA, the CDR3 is TGTGCCAGCAGTTTCCTTGCAACTAATGAAAAACTGTTTTTT. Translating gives CASSFLATNEKLFF.

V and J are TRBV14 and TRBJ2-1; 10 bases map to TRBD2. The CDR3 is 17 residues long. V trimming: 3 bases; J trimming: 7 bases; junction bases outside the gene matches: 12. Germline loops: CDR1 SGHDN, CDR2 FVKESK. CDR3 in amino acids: CASSQSAPGLALNEQFF. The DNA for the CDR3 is TGTGCCAGCAGCCAGTCTGCCCCGGGACTAGCGCTTAATGAGCAGTTCTTC. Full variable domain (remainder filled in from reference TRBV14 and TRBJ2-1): EAGVTQFPSHSVIEKGQTVTLRCDPISGHDNLYWYRRVMGKEIKFLLHFVKESKQDESGMPNNRFLAERTGGTYSTLKVQPAELEDSGVYFCASSQSAPGLALNEQFFGPGTRLTVL.

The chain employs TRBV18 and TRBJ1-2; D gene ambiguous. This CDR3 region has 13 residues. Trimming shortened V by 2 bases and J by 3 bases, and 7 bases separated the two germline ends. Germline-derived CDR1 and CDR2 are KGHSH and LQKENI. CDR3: CASSPGVDYGYTF. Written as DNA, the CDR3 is TGTGCCAGCTCACCAGGAGTAGACTATGGCTACACCTTC.

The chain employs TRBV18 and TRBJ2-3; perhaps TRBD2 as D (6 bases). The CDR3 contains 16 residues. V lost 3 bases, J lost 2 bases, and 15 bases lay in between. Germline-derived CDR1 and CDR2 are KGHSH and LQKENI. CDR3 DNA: TGTGCCAGCTCACCGCCCCGAGCGGGCGACACAGATACGCAGTATTTT. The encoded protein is CASSPPRAGDTDTQYF. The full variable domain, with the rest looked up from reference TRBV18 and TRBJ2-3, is NAGVMQNPRHLVRRRGQEARLRCSPMKGHSHVYWYRQLPEEGLKFMVYLQKENIIDESGMPKERFSAEFPKEGPSILRIQQVVRGDSAAYFCASSPPRAGDTDTQYFGPGTRLTVL.

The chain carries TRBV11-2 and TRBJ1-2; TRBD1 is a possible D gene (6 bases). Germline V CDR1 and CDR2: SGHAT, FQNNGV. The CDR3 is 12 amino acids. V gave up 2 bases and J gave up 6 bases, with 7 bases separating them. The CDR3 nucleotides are TGTGCCAGCAGCTTACAGGGGAATGGCTACACCTTC. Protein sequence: CASSLQGNGYTF.

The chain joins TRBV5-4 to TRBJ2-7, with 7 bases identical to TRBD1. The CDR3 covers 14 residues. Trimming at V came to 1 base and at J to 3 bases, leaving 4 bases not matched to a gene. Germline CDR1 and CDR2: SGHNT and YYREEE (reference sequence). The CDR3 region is CASSLKGANYEQYF. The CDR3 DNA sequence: TGTGCCAGCAGCTTGAAGGGGGCCAACTACGAGCAGTACTTC.

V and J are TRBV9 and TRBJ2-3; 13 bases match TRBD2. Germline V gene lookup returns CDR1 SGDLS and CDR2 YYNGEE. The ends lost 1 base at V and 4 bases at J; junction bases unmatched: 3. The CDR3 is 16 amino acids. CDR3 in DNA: TGTGCCAGCAGCGTATATACTAGCGGGGGGGCAGATACGCAGTATTTT. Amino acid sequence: CASSVYTSGGADTQYF.

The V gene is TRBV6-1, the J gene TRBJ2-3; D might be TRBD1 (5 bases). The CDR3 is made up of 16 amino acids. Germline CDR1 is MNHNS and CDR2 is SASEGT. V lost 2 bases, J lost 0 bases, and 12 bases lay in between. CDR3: CASSEWGSSSTDTQYF. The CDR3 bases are TGTGCCAGCAGTGAATGGGGCAGTAGTAGCACAGATACGCAGTATTTT.

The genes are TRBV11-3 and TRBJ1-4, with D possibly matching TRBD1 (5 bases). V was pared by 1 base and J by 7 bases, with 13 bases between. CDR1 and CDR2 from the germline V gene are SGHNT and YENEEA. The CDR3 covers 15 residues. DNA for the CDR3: TGTGCCAGCAGCTTAGCGGGGGGAGCGGGTGAAAAACTGTTTTTT. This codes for CASSLAGGAGEKLFF.

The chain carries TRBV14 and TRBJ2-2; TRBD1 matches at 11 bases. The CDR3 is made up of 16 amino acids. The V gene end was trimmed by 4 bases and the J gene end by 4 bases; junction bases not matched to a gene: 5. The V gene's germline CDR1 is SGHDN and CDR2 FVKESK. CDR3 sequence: CASSPVDRGPTGELFF. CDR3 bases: TGTGCCAGCAGCCCAGTGGACAGGGGGCCCACCGGGGAGCTGTTTTTT.

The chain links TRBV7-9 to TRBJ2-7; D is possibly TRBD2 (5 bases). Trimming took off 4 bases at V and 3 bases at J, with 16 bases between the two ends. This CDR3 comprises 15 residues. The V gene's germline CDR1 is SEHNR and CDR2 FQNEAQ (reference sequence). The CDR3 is CASSSLEGANYEQYF. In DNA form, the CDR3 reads TGTGCCAGCAGCTCTCTCGAGGGAGCGAACTACGAGCAGTACTTC.

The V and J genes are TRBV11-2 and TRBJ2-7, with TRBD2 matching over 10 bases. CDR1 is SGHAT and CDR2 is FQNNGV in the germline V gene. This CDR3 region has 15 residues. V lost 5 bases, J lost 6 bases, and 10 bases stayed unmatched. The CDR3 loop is CASSPRLAGGGEQYF. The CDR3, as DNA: TGTGCCAGCAGCCCCCGGTTAGCGGGAGGCGGCGAGCAGTACTTC.

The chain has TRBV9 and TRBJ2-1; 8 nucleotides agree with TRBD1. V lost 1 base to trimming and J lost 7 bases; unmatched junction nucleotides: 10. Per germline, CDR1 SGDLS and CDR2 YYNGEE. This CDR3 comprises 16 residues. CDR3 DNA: TGTGCCAGCAGCGTATCGGGACAGGCCTTACAGAATGAGCAGTTCTTC. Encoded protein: CASSVSGQALQNEQFF.

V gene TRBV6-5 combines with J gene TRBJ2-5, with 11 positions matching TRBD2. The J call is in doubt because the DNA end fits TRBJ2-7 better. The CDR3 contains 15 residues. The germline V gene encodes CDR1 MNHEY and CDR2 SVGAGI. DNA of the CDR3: TGTGCCAGCATAGCGGGAGGGCCCCCTTCGGACGAGCAGTACTTC. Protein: CASIAGGPPSDEQYF.

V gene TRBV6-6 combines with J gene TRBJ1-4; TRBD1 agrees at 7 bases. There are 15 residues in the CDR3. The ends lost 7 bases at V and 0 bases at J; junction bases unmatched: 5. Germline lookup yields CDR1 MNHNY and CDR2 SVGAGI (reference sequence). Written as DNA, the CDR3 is TGTGCCAGCACTAGACAGGGAACAACTAATGAAAAACTGTTTTTT. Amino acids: CASTRQGTTNEKLFF.

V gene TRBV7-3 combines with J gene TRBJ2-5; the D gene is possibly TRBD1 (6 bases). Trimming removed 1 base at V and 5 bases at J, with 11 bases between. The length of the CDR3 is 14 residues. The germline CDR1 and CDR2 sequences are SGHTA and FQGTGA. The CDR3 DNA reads TGTGCCAGCAGCTTAAATGGGGGCCTGGAGACCCAGTACTTC. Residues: CASSLNGGLETQYF.

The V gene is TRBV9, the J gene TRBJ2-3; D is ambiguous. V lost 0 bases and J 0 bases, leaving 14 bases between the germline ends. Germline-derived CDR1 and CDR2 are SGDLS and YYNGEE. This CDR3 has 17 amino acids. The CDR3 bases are TGTGCCAGCAGCGTAGGACCCTTGACATCTAGCACAGATACGCAGTATTTT. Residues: CASSVGPLTSSTDTQYF.

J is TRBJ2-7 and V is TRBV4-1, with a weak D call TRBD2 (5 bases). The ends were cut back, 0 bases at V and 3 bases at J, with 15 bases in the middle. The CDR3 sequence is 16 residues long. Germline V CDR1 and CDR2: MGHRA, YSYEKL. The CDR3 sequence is CASSQEPGGSNYEQYF. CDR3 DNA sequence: TGCGCCAGCAGCCAAGAACCTGGAGGTTCCAACTACGAGCAGTACTTC.

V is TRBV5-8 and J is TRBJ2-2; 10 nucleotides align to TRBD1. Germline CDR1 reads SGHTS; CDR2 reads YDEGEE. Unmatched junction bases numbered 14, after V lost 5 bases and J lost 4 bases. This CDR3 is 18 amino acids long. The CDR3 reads CASRPLLQDRGPTGELFF. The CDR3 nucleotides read TGTGCCAGCAGGCCACTTCTGCAAGACAGGGGGCCCACCGGGGAGCTGTTTTTT.

The CDR3 sequence: CASSLGILSSYEQYF. The CDR3 DNA is TGTGCCAGCAGCTTAGGTATCTTGAGCTCCTACGAGCAGTACTTC. The chain uses TRBV7-8 and TRBJ2-7; D ambiguous. CDR3 length: 15 residues. CDR1 is SGHVS, CDR2 FQNEAQ, per germline. Trimming removed 1 base from V and 0 bases from J, with 10 bases in between.

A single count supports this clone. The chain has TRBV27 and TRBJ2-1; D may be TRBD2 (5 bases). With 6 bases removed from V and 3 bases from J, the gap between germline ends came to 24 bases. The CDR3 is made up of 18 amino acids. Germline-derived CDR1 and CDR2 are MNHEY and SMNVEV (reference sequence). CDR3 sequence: CASSPEVGRVKNYNEQFF. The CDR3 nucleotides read TGTGCCAGCAGCCCGGAGGTGGGTAGGGTCAAAAACTACAATGAGCAGTTCTTC.

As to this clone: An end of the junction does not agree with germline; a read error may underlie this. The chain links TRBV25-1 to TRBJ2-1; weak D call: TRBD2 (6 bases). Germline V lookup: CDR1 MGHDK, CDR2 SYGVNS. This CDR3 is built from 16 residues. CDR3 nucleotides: TGTGCCAGCAGTGAATCCCGCCCCGGGGGTCACAATCAGCAGTTCTTC. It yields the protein CASSESRPGGHNQQFF.

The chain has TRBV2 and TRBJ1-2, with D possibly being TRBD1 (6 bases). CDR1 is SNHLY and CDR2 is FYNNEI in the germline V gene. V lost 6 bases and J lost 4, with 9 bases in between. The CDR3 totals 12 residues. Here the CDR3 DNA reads TGTGCCAGCAGCCAACAGGGCTATGGCTACACCTTC. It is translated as CASSQQGYGYTF.

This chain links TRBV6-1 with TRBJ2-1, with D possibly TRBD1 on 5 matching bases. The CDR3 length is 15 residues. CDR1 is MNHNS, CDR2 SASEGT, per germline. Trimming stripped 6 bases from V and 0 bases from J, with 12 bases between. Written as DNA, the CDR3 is TGTGCCAGCAGGCTGGACAAGAGCTCCTACAATGAGCAGTTCTTC. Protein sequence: CASRLDKSSYNEQFF.